These 25 T cell receptor beta chains came from one sample sequenced in a study of early T cells in non-severe SARS-CoV-2 infection. TCRdb reprocessed the 5' RACE reads via MiXCR and lists one record per CDR3 protein. This table holds 45,000 to 60,000 distinct CDR3 sequences, around 9.7% found once. The material sequenced was whole blood. Receptors originate from an adult who was a healthcare worker with PCR-confirmed SARS-CoV-2 infection or an uninfected control (not recorded which).

This clonotype was seen many times. The chain is built from TRBV3-1 and TRBJ1-5, with TRBD1 matching over 7 bases. Germline CDR1 LGHDT, CDR2 YNNKEL (reference sequence). The V and J ends lost 1 base and 9 bases, in that order; junction bases with no gene match: 9. CDR3 length: 15 amino acids. As DNA, the CDR3 is TGTGCCAGCAGCCAAGGAGGGGGCGACGGGGCGCCCCAGCATTTT. Its translation is CASSQGGGDGAPQHF.

The chain joins TRBV7-9 to TRBJ2-3; no clear D. Trimming removed 3 bases from V and 3 bases from J, with 4 bases in between. The CDR3 covers 12 residues. Looked up from germline, CDR1 is SEHNR and CDR2 is FQNEAQ (reference sequence). This CDR3 is CASSFATDTQYF. For the CDR3, the DNA is TGTGCCAGCAGCTTCGCGACAGATACGCAGTATTTT.

This clonotype was seen a few times. The J gene is TRBJ1-6, the V gene TRBV18; TRBD1 is a possible D gene (6 bases). Germline V CDR1 and CDR2: KGHSH, LQKENI. The V gene lost 6 bases and the J gene lost 10 bases, with 16 bases spanning the gap. This CDR3 has 14 residues. The CDR3 DNA is TGTGCCAGCTCGCCGGACAGCCTGGGGTCACCCCTCCACTTT. Encoded protein: CASSPDSLGSPLHF.

This clonotype was observed a few times. The rearrangement joins TRBV12-3 or TRBV12-4 to TRBJ2-3; D perhaps matches TRBD1 (5 bases). The CDR3 consists of 16 residues. Trimming shortened V by 2 bases and J by 4 bases, and 16 bases separated the two germline ends. Here the CDR3 DNA reads TGTGCCAGCAGTTTATTGTTCCAGGGTGAAGCAGATACGCAGTATTTT. Protein product: CASSLLFQGEADTQYF.

This clonotype was counted only a few times. The V gene is TRBV10-3, the J gene TRBJ2-5; TRBD2 is a possible D gene (6 bases). V lost 0 bases and J lost 1, with 6 bases in between. There are 14 residues in the CDR3. CDR1 ENHRY and CDR2 SYGVKD come from the germline V gene. DNA for the CDR3: TGTGCCATCAGTGAGTCCGGGGGCCAAGAGACCCAGTACTTC. Protein product: CAISESGGQETQYF.

This clonotype has only a few counts. V and J are TRBV7-9 and TRBJ2-5; tentatively, D is TRBD2 (5 bases). The V end lost 6 bases, the J end lost 2 bases, and 10 bases lay between the germline ends. CDR1 is SEHNR, CDR2 FQNEAQ, per germline (reference sequence). The CDR3 consists of 13 residues. This chain's CDR3 is CASSSGEQETQYF. Written as DNA, the CDR3 is TGTGCCAGCAGTTCCGGGGAACAAGAGACCCAGTACTTC.

Many counts were recorded for this clonotype. The CDR3 sequence is CASSLDRQPLGEKLFF. CDR3 in DNA: TGTGCCAGCAGCTTAGATCGGCAGCCTCTTGGTGAAAAACTGTTTTTT. This rearrangement joins TRBV7-9 to TRBJ1-4; the D is unclear. The CDR3 runs 16 residues. Trimming took 1 base from V and 7 from J, leaving 16 bases between them. CDR1 and CDR2 (germline): SEHNR, FQNEAQ (reference sequence).

This clonotype was counted ten times or more. CDR3 protein: CASRGQINSPLHF. The CDR3 DNA is TGTGCCAGCAGAGGACAGATTAATTCACCCCTCCACTTT. V usage is TRBV2 and J usage is TRBJ1-6; tentatively, D is TRBD1 (6 bases). This CDR3 is built from 13 residues. Germline CDR1 is SNHLY and CDR2 is FYNNEI. Deletions cut 6 bases from V and 6 bases from J, with 9 bases between.

This clonotype was observed a few times. This sequence joins TRBV7-2 and TRBJ2-7; TRBD2 matches at 7 bases. Germline CDR1 reads SGHTA; CDR2 reads FQGNSA. V dropped 5 bases and J dropped 0; count of bases not matched to a gene: 4. CDR3 size: 14 residues. The CDR3 here is CASSPSGSSYEQYF. CDR3 sequence (DNA): TGTGCCAGCAGCCCTAGCGGTAGCTCCTACGAGCAGTACTTC.

The V gene is TRBV29-1, the J gene TRBJ2-2; tentatively, D is TRBD2 (6 bases). Trimming took off 0 bases at V and 3 bases at J, with 14 bases between the two ends. This CDR3 contains 16 residues. In germline, CDR1 is SQVTM, CDR2 ANQGSEA. This CDR3 is CSVEDRRGIHTGELFF. CDR3 nucleotide sequence: TGCAGCGTTGAAGATCGACGGGGGATCCACACCGGGGAGCTGTTTTTT.

The chain links TRBV13 to TRBJ2-5; D is possibly TRBD1 (5 bases). Trimming cost V 3 bases and J 5 bases, with 13 bases left between them. Germline assignment: CDR1 PRHDT and CDR2 FYEKMQ (reference sequence). The CDR3 is made up of 14 amino acids. CDR3 sequence (DNA): TGTGCCAGCAGCTTGACATTGGGGCCGGAGACCCAGTACTTC. Translation: CASSLTLGPETQYF.

The chain couples TRBV15 to TRBJ1-2; 7 bases line up with TRBD1. J gave up 6 bases and V 6 bases, and 10 bases lay outside the gene matches. Germline V gene sequence: CDR1 LNHNV, CDR2 YYDKDF (reference sequence). The CDR3 extends over 14 amino acids. The CDR3 sequence: CATSTTGAVDGYTF. CDR3 sequence (DNA): TGTGCCACCAGTACAACAGGGGCGGTCGATGGCTACACCTTC.

The V call is TRBV5-1, the J call TRBJ2-2; D remains unclear. From germline, CDR1 is SGHRS and CDR2 YFSETQ. This CDR3 spans 15 amino acids. Trimming shortened V by 0 bases and J by 0 bases, and 6 bases separated the two germline ends. Written as DNA, the CDR3 is TGCGCCAGCAGCTTGGACGGACCGAACACCGGGGAGCTGTTTTTT. Protein product: CASSLDGPNTGELFF.

This rearrangement joins TRBV12-3 or TRBV12-4 to TRBJ2-7, with D perhaps TRBD1 (6 bases). Trimming removed 5 bases at V and 3 bases at J, with 14 bases between. The CDR3 is 14 amino acids. The CDR3 bases are TGTGCCAGCAGTAGAGGATGGGGGCTCTACGAGCAGTACTTC. This translates into CASSRGWGLYEQYF.

This clonotype came up a few times. The chain joins TRBV6-2 or TRBV6-3 to TRBJ2-3; 15 nucleotides agree with TRBD2. This CDR3 is built from 16 residues. With 2 bases clipped from V and 4 bases from J, the junction kept 1 base outside the gene matches. The germline V gene has CDR1 MNHEY and CDR2 SVGEGT. The CDR3 DNA is TGTGCCAGCAGTTACGGACTAGCGGGGGGGCCAGATACGCAGTATTTT. Translating it yields CASSYGLAGGPDTQYF.

The chain is built from TRBV20-1 and TRBJ1-1, with D tentatively TRBD1 (6 bases). CDR1 is DFQATT and CDR2 is SNEGSKA in the germline V gene (reference sequence). CDR3 length: 14 residues. Trimming cost V 6 bases and J 3 bases, with 17 bases left between them. The CDR3 coding sequence is TGCAGTGCATCGGACGGGGGGCTTGACACTGAAGCTTTCTTT. Residues: CSASDGGLDTEAFF.

The chain combines TRBV27 with TRBJ2-5; 15 nucleotides line up with TRBD2. This CDR3 contains 18 residues. CDR1 is MNHEY, CDR2 SMNVEV, per germline (reference sequence). Germline trimming cut 6 bases from V and 0 bases from J; bases unmatched to any gene: 8. CDR3 region: CASRGLAGGLLYQETQYF. Here the CDR3 DNA reads TGTGCCAGCAGAGGACTAGCGGGGGGGCTGCTGTACCAAGAGACCCAGTACTTC.

This clonotype was picked up a small number of times. The J gene is TRBJ1-4, the V gene TRBV29-1; possibly TRBD1 for D (5 bases). Germline V gene lookup returns CDR1 SQVTM and CDR2 ANQGSEA. V lost 6 bases and J lost 8, with 13 bases in between. The CDR3 runs to 12 residues. The CDR3 reads CSVRDVGEKLFF. CDR3 bases: TGCAGCGTACGGGACGTCGGGGAAAAACTGTTTTTT.

This clonotype came up a few times. J is TRBJ2-2 and V is TRBV4-1; D call uncertain. Trimming stripped 4 bases from V and 4 bases from J, with 4 bases between. Germline loops: CDR1 MGHRA, CDR2 YSYEKL. CDR3 size: 12 residues. The CDR3 is CASSPITGELFF. CDR3 sequence (DNA): TGCGCCAGCAGCCCGATCACCGGGGAGCTGTTTTTT.

This clonotype was seen only a few times. The rearrangement links TRBV7-9 to TRBJ2-7; D is unclear. The germline V and J ends were trimmed by 6 bases and 7 bases, with 19 bases remaining between them. Germline lookup yields CDR1 SEHNR and CDR2 FQNEAQ (reference sequence). CDR3 length: 14 amino acids. CDR3 sequence reads: CASSPSAGPEEQYF. CDR3 nucleotides: TGTGCCAGCAGTCCGAGCGCCGGGCCCGAGGAGCAGTACTTC.

This clonotype was observed a handful of times. The chain has TRBV12-3 or TRBV12-4 and TRBJ1-1; D gene unclear. The germline V and J ends were trimmed by 5 bases and 0 bases, with 13 bases remaining between them. The length of the CDR3 is 15 residues. The DNA for the CDR3 is TGTGCCAGCAGTCCTACCAGGATCATGAACACTGAAGCTTTCTTT. Translated: CASSPTRIMNTEAFF.

Concerning this clonotype: Germline is not matched at one junction end, which may reflect a read error. The gene calls are TRBV5-1 and TRBJ2-2; possibly TRBD2 for D (6 bases). This CDR3 is built from 15 residues. From germline, CDR1 is SGHRS and CDR2 YFSETQ. CDR3 sequence (DNA): TGCGCCAGCAGCCCGGGGACTCGGAACACCAGGGAGCTGTTTTTT. This sequence encodes CASSPGTRNTRELFF.

This clonotype was found many times. This chain uses TRBV6-1 with TRBJ1-1; D uncertain. This CDR3 is 12 amino acids long. Germline lookup yields CDR1 MNHNS and CDR2 SASEGT. V was trimmed by 7 bases and J by 8 bases, leaving 14 bases between them. CDR3 sequence reads: CASTRTLGEAFF. The CDR3 DNA is TGTGCCAGCACTCGGACTCTCGGGGAAGCTTTCTTT.

This clonotype was found many times. The rearrangement links TRBV2 to TRBJ1-1; tentatively, D is TRBD1 (5 bases). Germline CDR1 and CDR2: SNHLY and FYNNEI. This CDR3 has 15 residues. Between the trimmed V and J ends, which lost 1 base and 0 bases, there was a span of 9 bases. The CDR3 region is CASSEGQPLNTEAFF. CDR3 bases: TGTGCCAGCAGTGAAGGACAGCCTCTGAACACTGAAGCTTTCTTT.

This chain joins TRBV11-2 and TRBJ2-1; D remains ambiguous. This CDR3 is built from 13 residues. Per germline, CDR1 SGHAT and CDR2 FQNNGV. V shed 0 bases and J shed 12 bases, with 12 bases lying between them. The CDR3 bases are TGTGCCAGCAGCTTAGATCCCGCTGAACGGCAGTTCTTC. Encoded protein: CASSLDPAERQFF.